The following is a T cell receptor (beta chain) sequence with its context. The antigen remains unidentified. The data derive from a study of coeliac disease. The wider study: The study queried TRBV7-2 bias without high-resolution HLA data.

CDR1 is LGHNA and CDR2 is YSLEER in the germline V gene. The CDR3 runs to 15 residues. Study results and limitations: The authors considered this approach unsuitable for unbiased detection of gliadin-specific T cells. TRB repertoires were largely private, with most amino acid sequences found in only one sample. Active celiac intraepithelial and lamina propria samples had lower TRB and TRG clonality than control samples.

Measured with immunoSEQ multiplex PCR; TCRdb has only the in-frame clones, and not every one. Altogether about 3,300 clones are present, about 48% being singletons, with the ten largest covering 11%. The V and J genes are TRBV4-3 and TRBJ2-5, with TRBD1 matching over 10 bases. The J call may be incorrect, as the DNA end agrees better with TRBJ2-7. The specimen was intraepithelial lymphocytes from the gut. This TCR was sampled from a woman aged 70-85 years with celiac disease. The CDR3 nucleotides are TGCGCCAGCAGCCAGAGACAGGGGGCGCGGTACGAGCAGTACTTC. Translating gives CASSQRQGARYEQYF.